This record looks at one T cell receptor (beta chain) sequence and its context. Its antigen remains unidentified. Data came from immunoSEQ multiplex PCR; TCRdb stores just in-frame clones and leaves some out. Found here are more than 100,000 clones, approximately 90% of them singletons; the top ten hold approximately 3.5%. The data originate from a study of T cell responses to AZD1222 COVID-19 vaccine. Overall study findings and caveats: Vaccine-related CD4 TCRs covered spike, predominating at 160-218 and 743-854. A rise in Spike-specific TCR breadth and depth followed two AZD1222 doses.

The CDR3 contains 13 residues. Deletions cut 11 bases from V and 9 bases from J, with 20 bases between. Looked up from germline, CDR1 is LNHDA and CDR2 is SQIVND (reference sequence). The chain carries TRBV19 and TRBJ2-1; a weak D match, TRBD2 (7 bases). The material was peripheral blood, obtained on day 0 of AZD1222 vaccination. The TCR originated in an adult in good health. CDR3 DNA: TGTGCCCGACACCCCAGGGGCGGGAGTGAGCAGTTCTTC. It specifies CARHPRGGSEQFF.